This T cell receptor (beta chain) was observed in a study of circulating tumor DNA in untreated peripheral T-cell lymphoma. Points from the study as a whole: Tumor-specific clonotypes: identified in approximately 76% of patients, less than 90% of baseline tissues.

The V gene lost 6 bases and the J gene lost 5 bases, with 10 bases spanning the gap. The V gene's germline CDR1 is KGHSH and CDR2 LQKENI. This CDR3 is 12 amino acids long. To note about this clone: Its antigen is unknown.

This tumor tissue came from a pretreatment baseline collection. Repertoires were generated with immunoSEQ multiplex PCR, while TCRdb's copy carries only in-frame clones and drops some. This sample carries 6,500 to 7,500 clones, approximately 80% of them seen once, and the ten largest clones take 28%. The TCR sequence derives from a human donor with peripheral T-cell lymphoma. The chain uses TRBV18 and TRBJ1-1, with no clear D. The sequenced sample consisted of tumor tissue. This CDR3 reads CASSPGRTEAFF. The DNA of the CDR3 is TGTGCCAGCTCCCCTGGACGGACTGAAGCTTTCTTT.